The clone carrying this T cell receptor (beta chain) was detected many times. Its antigen is as yet unknown. The data were obtained in a study of T-cell reconstitution after alpha-beta-depleted transplantation in children. Study-wide results and caveats: TCRbeta diversity was high at day 60 in some patients (a result of surviving recipient T cells and thymic progenitors). At the one-year point after transplant, T-cell counts and TCRbeta diversity were found to come mostly from T cells that had been newly produced. Alpha-beta T cells about two months after transplant reportedly derived from several hundred expanded graft clones.

The J segment lost 6 bases and the V segment lost 3 bases, leaving 6 bases of the junction unmatched. This CDR3 has 15 residues. The germline CDR1 and CDR2 sequences are DFQATT and SNEGSKA (reference sequence). Unique molecular identifiers were used in preparing the TCRbeta library. One entry per CDR3 protein results from TCRdb running MiXCR on the PCR reads. The repertoire holds 490,000 or so distinct CDR3 sequences, about 11% seen once, with around 2% in the top ten. V gene TRBV20-1 combines with J gene TRBJ2-2; 11 bases align to TRBD1. The sequence was collected from a child aged 2 to 9 with inherited bone marrow failure, due to receive a stem cell transplant. The source was PBMCs, collected before TCRalphabeta/CD19-depleted stem cell transplant. This chain's CDR3 is CSASEDRGLAGELFF. CDR3 DNA sequence: TGCAGTGCTAGCGAGGACAGGGGGCTTGCCGGGGAGCTGTTTTTT.